The 32 T cell receptor beta chains below were found in one sample sequenced in a study of cytomegalovirus exposure and HLA in healthy donors. The method was immunoSEQ multiplex PCR; TCRdb's version includes in-frame clones alone and lacks a portion of them. Of some 140,000 clones in the sample, approximately 84% are singletons; the top ten hold under 1.5%. Material for sequencing was PBMCs. All receptors come from a woman in her 30s in good health and CMV-seronegative.

This clone was detected a few times. This chain uses TRBV4-1 with TRBJ2-3, with 7 bases fitting TRBD1. This CDR3 region has 16 residues. V was clipped by 0 bases and J by 1 base; unmatched bases: 4. In germline, CDR1 is MGHRA, CDR2 YSYEKL. CDR3 region: CASSQDQGVRTDTQYF. The CDR3 nucleotides read TGCGCCAGCAGCCAAGACCAGGGGGTCCGCACAGATACGCAGTATTTT.

The chain has TRBV5-1 and TRBJ1-2; D is perhaps TRBD1 (5 bases). Germline CDR1 and CDR2: SGHRS and YFSETQ. The ends were cut back, 2 bases at V and 5 bases at J, with 13 bases in the middle. The CDR3 sequence is 14 residues long. CDR3 sequence reads: CASSLLGEEYGYTF. In DNA form, the CDR3 reads TGCGCCAGCAGCTTATTAGGGGAAGAGTATGGCTACACCTTC.

This clone has only one observation. The V call is TRBV27, the J call TRBJ2-1, with 7 bases that match TRBD2. Germline V lookup: CDR1 MNHEY, CDR2 SMNVEV (reference sequence). The CDR3 length is 11 residues. V lost 8 bases and J lost 7; bases outside the gene matches: 2. CDR3 protein: CASGGGNEQFF. The CDR3 DNA reads as TGTGCCAGCGGGGGGGGGAATGAGCAGTTCTTC.

V gene TRBV23-1 combines with J gene TRBJ2-1, with TRBD1 as a possible D gene (5 bases). TRBV23-1 is known as an ORF, though its function is uncertain. Between the trimmed V and J ends, which lost 2 bases and 10 bases, there was a span of 12 bases. CDR3 length equals 13 residues. The CDR3 DNA follows: TGCGCCAGCAGTCAAAAGTACGCAGGGGAGCAGTTCTTC. Amino acids: CASSQKYAGEQFF.

The rearrangement links TRBV5-1 to TRBJ1-2; D uncertain. CDR3 size: 13 residues. Trimming left V 6 bases short and J 6 bases short, with 15 bases between. Germline values: CDR1 SGHRS, CDR2 YFSETQ. The CDR3 region has the DNA TGCGCCAGCAACACCGGCGGGCGGGATGGCTACACCTTC. This gives the protein CASNTGGRDGYTF.

V is TRBV4-2 and J is TRBJ2-3; no clear D. The V gene lost 2 bases and the J gene lost 1 base, with 7 bases spanning the gap. The CDR3 is 14 amino acids. CDR1 and CDR2 (germline): LGHNA, YNFKEQ. CDR3 nucleotides: TGTGCCAGCAGCCAACGTGAGGGCACAGATACGCAGTATTTT. Translation gives CASSQREGTDTQYF.

V gene TRBV4-3 combines with J gene TRBJ2-7; D is ambiguous. The germline V gene has CDR1 LGHNA and CDR2 YSLEER. This CDR3 is 16 amino acids long. The ends were cut back, 0 bases at V and 0 bases at J, with 12 bases in the middle. CDR3 coding DNA: TGCGCCAGCAGCCAAGATACAAGTTTAAGCTCCTACGAGCAGTACTTC. Its translation is CASSQDTSLSSYEQYF.

V gene TRBV15 combines with J gene TRBJ2-3; 7 bases line up with TRBD2. V was pared by 3 bases and J by 7 bases, with 13 bases of the junction left unmatched. Germline lookup yields CDR1 LNHNV and CDR2 YYDKDF (reference sequence). There are 16 residues in the CDR3. CDR3: CATSRVKGGGTNTQYF. The CDR3 nucleotides read TGTGCCACCAGCAGGGTAAAAGGAGGAGGGACTAATACGCAGTATTTT.

The chain links TRBV2 to TRBJ1-5; possible D gene TRBD1, 6 bases. Germline V lookup: CDR1 SNHLY, CDR2 FYNNEI. The CDR3 is 14 residues long. Trimming took off 4 bases at V and 5 bases at J, with 12 bases between the two ends. The CDR3 DNA sequence: TGTGCCAGCAGTGGACAGGCTCGCCATCAGCCCCAGCATTTT. Translating gives CASSGQARHQPQHF.

The J gene is TRBJ2-2, the V gene TRBV5-6, with D maybe TRBD1 (5 bases). Germline V CDR1 and CDR2: SGHDT, YYEEEE. This CDR3 contains 12 residues. V dropped 1 base and J dropped 8 bases, with 6 bases sitting between them. The CDR3 loop is CASSLSGGELFF. The DNA of the CDR3 is TGTGCCAGCAGCTTGTCAGGGGGGGAGCTGTTTTTT.

The CDR3 loop reads CASSQRDKEDGELFF. In nucleotides, the CDR3 is TGTGCCAGCAGCCAACGCGATAAAGAGGACGGGGAGCTGTTTTTT. The chain uses TRBV4-2 and TRBJ2-2, with unresolved D. CDR3 size: 15 residues. The germline V and J ends were trimmed by 2 bases and 7 bases, with 14 bases remaining between them. The germline CDR1 and CDR2 sequences are LGHNA and YNFKEQ.

The chain employs TRBV4-2 and TRBJ1-4; possibly TRBD1 for D (6 bases). Germline CDR1 is LGHNA and CDR2 is YNFKEQ. The CDR3 covers 16 residues. Trimming cost V 1 base and J 7 bases, with 16 bases left between them. CDR3 in amino acids: CASSQVSQGFGEKLFF. Written as DNA, the CDR3 is TGTGCCAGCAGCCAAGTTTCACAGGGCTTCGGTGAAAAACTGTTTTTT.

The chain has TRBV6-1 and TRBJ1-6, with a tentative D call TRBD1 (6 bases). Trimming left V 4 bases short and J 8 bases short, with 12 bases between. The CDR3 contains 14 residues. The germline gives CDR1 MNHNS, CDR2 SASEGT. CDR3 in amino acids: CASSAQGTDSPLHF. The DNA of the CDR3 is TGTGCCAGCAGTGCACAGGGCACCGATTCACCCCTCCACTTT.

The chain has TRBV27 and TRBJ1-2; tentative D call: TRBD1 (5 bases). The germline CDR1 and CDR2 sequences are MNHEY and SMNVEV (reference sequence). V was pared by 3 bases and J by 8 bases, with 16 bases between. The CDR3 has 14 residues. CDR3 DNA: TGTGCCAGCAGTTTCCTTGACAGAGCCGGAGGCTACACCTTC. Protein product: CASSFLDRAGGYTF.

The J gene is TRBJ1-6, the V gene TRBV18, with D perhaps matching TRBD1 (6 bases). There are 16 residues in the CDR3. Germline CDR1 KGHSH, CDR2 LQKENI. Trimming removed 2 bases from V and 3 bases from J, with 11 bases in between. The CDR3 loop reads CASSPSGQLYNSPLHF. CDR3 DNA sequence: TGTGCCAGCTCACCAAGCGGACAGCTCTATAATTCACCCCTCCACTTT. The variable domain in full, with the rest retrieved from reference TRBV18 and TRBJ1-6, is NAGVMQNPRHLVRRRGQEARLRCSPMKGHSHVYWYRQLPEEGLKFMVYLQKENIIDESGMPKERFSAEFPKEGPSILRIQQVVRGDSAAYFCASSPSGQLYNSPLHFGNGTRLTVT.

The chain combines TRBV5-1 with TRBJ1-1; D may be TRBD1 (6 bases). This CDR3 has 17 amino acids. Trimming removed 2 bases from V and 0 bases from J, with 17 bases in between. Germline CDR1 and CDR2: SGHRS and YFSETQ. In nucleotides, the CDR3 is TGCGCCAGCAGCTTTTCGTCGGATAGGGGGATGAACACTGAAGCTTTCTTT. Protein sequence: CASSFSSDRGMNTEAFF.

This chain links TRBV11-2 with TRBJ1-2, with D possibly matching TRBD1 (6 bases). Germline loops: CDR1 SGHAT, CDR2 FQNNGV. Trimming took 5 bases from V and 7 from J, leaving 23 bases between them. The CDR3 is made up of 16 amino acids. DNA for the CDR3: TGTGCCAGCAGCCAAGATACAGGGTTTCATGGGGGTGGCTACACCTTC. Translation: CASSQDTGFHGGGYTF. Complete variable domain (other parts from reference TRBV11-2 and TRBJ1-2): EAGVAQSPRYKIIEKRQSVAFWCNPISGHATLYWYQQILGQGPKLLIQFQNNGVVDDSQLPKDRFSAERLKGVDSTLKIQPAKLEDSAVYLCASSQDTGFHGGGYTFGSGTRLTVV.

The chain is built from TRBV9 and TRBJ2-5; 11 nucleotides agree with TRBD2. The CDR3 extends over 12 amino acids. Germline V gene sequence: CDR1 SGDLS, CDR2 YYNGEE. The trim removed 4 bases at V and 11 bases at J, leaving 4 bases unmatched. CDR3 in amino acids: CASSHSGGAQYF. For the CDR3, the DNA is TGTGCCAGCAGCCATAGCGGGGGGGCGCAGTACTTC.

The J gene is TRBJ1-1, the V gene TRBV14, with D possibly being TRBD1 (6 bases). This CDR3 comprises 13 residues. Germline CDR1 and CDR2: SGHDN and FVKESK. V was clipped by 6 bases and J by 1 base, with 9 bases between them. The CDR3 here is CASSDRRNTEAFF. The DNA for the CDR3 is TGTGCCAGCAGTGACAGGCGGAACACTGAAGCTTTCTTT.

The chain combines TRBV5-6 with TRBJ1-1; TRBD1 might be the D (6 bases). The germline V gene encodes CDR1 SGHDT and CDR2 YYEEEE. Trimming pared 2 bases from V and 4 bases from J, leaving 18 bases between. The CDR3 is 16 residues long. CDR3 in amino acids: CASSLKTRAGATEAFF. For the CDR3, the DNA is TGTGCCAGCAGCTTAAAAACCCGCGCAGGGGCCACTGAAGCTTTCTTT.

J is TRBJ2-7 and V is TRBV7-6; 10 bases map to TRBD1. The V gene end was trimmed by 3 bases and the J gene end by 6 bases; junction bases not matched to a gene: 5. This CDR3 contains 14 residues. The germline V gene encodes CDR1 SGHVS and CDR2 FNYEAQ. CDR3 sequence: CASSFRGQGSEQYF. CDR3 in DNA: TGTGCCAGCAGCTTTAGGGGACAGGGGTCCGAGCAGTACTTC. Complete variable domain (other parts from reference TRBV7-6 and TRBJ2-7): GAGVSQSPRYKVTKRGQDVALRCDPISGHVSLYWYRQALGQGPEFLTYFNYEAQQDKSGLPNDRFSAERPEGSISTLTIQRTEQRDSAMYRCASSFRGQGSEQYFGPGTRLTVT.

This clone was seen just once. The chain is built from TRBV28 and TRBJ1-5; D might be TRBD1 (5 bases). V lost 3 bases and J lost 3, with 12 bases in between. This CDR3 contains 15 residues. The germline V gene has CDR1 MDHEN and CDR2 SYDVKM. The CDR3 nucleotides read TGTGCCAGCAGTTTGTTTGTGACAGTCAATCAGCCCCAGCATTTT. Protein: CASSLFVTVNQPQHF.

V and J are TRBV27 and TRBJ2-6; D unresolved. V lost 5 bases, J lost 0 bases, and 8 bases lay in between. Germline CDR1 and CDR2: MNHEY and SMNVEV (reference sequence). The length of the CDR3 is 15 residues. The CDR3 is CASSLSYSGANVLTF. The CDR3 region has the DNA TGTGCCAGCAGTCTGAGCTACTCTGGGGCCAACGTCCTGACTTTC.

The chain uses TRBV5-1 and TRBJ2-7; the match to TRBD1 covers 7 bases. V was pared by 0 bases and J by 4 bases, with 7 bases of the junction left unmatched. The germline V gene encodes CDR1 SGHRS and CDR2 YFSETQ. This CDR3 has 15 residues. As DNA, the CDR3 is TGCGCCAGCAGCTTGGATGTGACAGGGATTTACGAGCAGTACTTC. Its protein is CASSLDVTGIYEQYF.

J is TRBJ2-7 and V is TRBV7-2; weak D call: TRBD2 (5 bases). CDR1 and CDR2 from the germline V gene are SGHTA and FQGNSA. Between the trimmed V and J ends, which lost 0 bases and 2 bases, there was a span of 8 bases. This CDR3 spans 14 amino acids. CDR3 nucleotide sequence: TGTGCCAGCAGCTTAGCAGGGAGCCCCTACGAGCAGTACTTC. Translating it yields CASSLAGSPYEQYF.

This clone was seen just once. The DNA of the CDR3 is TGCGCCAGCAGCCAAGATCCGGGGGGAGGGACCCAGTACTTC. This codes for CASSQDPGGGTQYF. The V call is TRBV4-1, the J call TRBJ2-5; 7 bases map to TRBD2. The CDR3 has 14 residues. Germline CDR1 reads MGHRA; CDR2 reads YSYEKL. Trimming at V came to 0 bases and at J to 7 bases, leaving 5 bases not matched to a gene.

The chain carries TRBV5-4 and TRBJ2-5; 12 bases fit TRBD2. Germline CDR1 and CDR2: SGHNT and YYREEE (reference sequence). This CDR3 spans 15 amino acids. V was pared by 0 bases and J by 5 bases, with 2 bases of the junction left unmatched. CDR3 nucleotides: TGTGCCAGCAGCTTGGCTAGCGGGGGGGCGGAGACCCAGTACTTC. Encoded protein: CASSLASGGAETQYF. The variable domain in full, completed from reference TRBV5-4 and TRBJ2-5, reads ETGVTQSPTHLIKTRGQQVTLRCSSQSGHNTVSWYQQALGQGPQFIFQYYREEENGRGNFPPRFSGLQFPNYSSELNVNALELDDSALYLCASSLASGGAETQYFGPGTRLLVL.

The chain is built from TRBV6-1 and TRBJ2-1; D may be TRBD1 (6 bases). The CDR3 consists of 15 residues. Per germline, CDR1 MNHNS and CDR2 SASEGT. V lost 7 bases, J lost 1 base, and 14 bases lay in between. CDR3 amino acids: CASTEYRVSYNEQFF. Written as DNA, the CDR3 is TGTGCCAGCACTGAGTACAGGGTATCCTACAATGAGCAGTTCTTC.

V usage is TRBV9 and J usage is TRBJ2-1; TRBD2 matches at 10 bases. CDR3 length: 17 residues. V lost 4 bases and J lost 2; bases outside the gene matches: 9. Germline V gene data show CDR1 as SGDLS and CDR2 as YYNGEE. CDR3 sequence reads: CASSPRSSGGPYNEQFF. As DNA, the CDR3 is TGTGCCAGCAGCCCAAGGTCTAGCGGGGGCCCCTACAATGAGCAGTTCTTC. Full variable domain (rest looked up from reference TRBV9 and TRBJ2-1): DSGVTQTPKHLITATGQRVTLRCSPRSGDLSVYWYQQSLDQGLQFLIQYYNGEERAKGNILERFSAQQFPDLHSELNLSSLELGDSALYFCASSPRSSGGPYNEQFFGPGTRLTVL.

This clone has a single count. The chain recombines TRBV15 with TRBJ1-5; D is perhaps TRBD1 (6 bases). Germline V lookup: CDR1 LNHNV, CDR2 YYDKDF (reference sequence). V was clipped by 7 bases and J by 2 bases, with 12 bases between them. The CDR3 contains 14 residues. CDR3 sequence (DNA): TGTGCCACCACGTTTAAGGGGGGCAATCAGCCCCAGCATTTT. This sequence encodes CATTFKGGNQPQHF.

This clone was seen a handful of times. This chain joins TRBV30 and TRBJ1-4; the match to TRBD1 covers 8 bases. Germline assignment: CDR1 GTSNPN and CDR2 SVGIG (reference sequence). The trim removed 0 bases at V and 7 bases at J, leaving 7 bases unmatched. The CDR3 sequence is 15 residues long. The CDR3 loop is CAWSVRGTGAEKLFF. The CDR3, as DNA: TGTGCCTGGAGTGTAAGGGGGACAGGCGCTGAAAAACTGTTTTTT.

The J gene is TRBJ1-5, the V gene TRBV5-5; TRBD1 matches at 7 bases. V dropped 0 bases and J dropped 4; count of bases not matched to a gene: 1. CDR1 is SGHKS and CDR2 is YYEKEE in the germline V gene (reference sequence). This CDR3 region has 14 residues. The CDR3 DNA follows: TGTGCCAGCAGCTTGGAACAGGGGAATCAGCCCCAGCATTTT. The encoded protein is CASSLEQGNQPQHF.